This T cell receptor (beta chain) comes out of a study of shared clonotypes between healthy human individuals. This CDR3 has 14 residues. The ends were cut back, 0 bases at V and 2 bases at J, with 7 bases in the middle. Germline loops: CDR1 SGHRS, CDR2 YFSETQ. To note about this clone: Other DNA sequences of this sample code for an identical CDR3.

Clones were read by immunoSEQ multiplex PCR, and TCRdb kept only the in-frame ones, dropping some. The sample shows 470,000 or so clones, about 84% of them seen only once. This receptor was obtained from a woman in her thirties or forties in good health. Some clones in this sample may be carry-over from other donors' samples. The chain links TRBV5-1 to TRBJ2-3; D gene unclear. The sequenced sample consisted of PBMCs. For the CDR3, the DNA is TGCGCCAGCAGCTTGGTGGCGGACACAGATACGCAGTATTTT. Its protein product is CASSLVADTDTQYF.